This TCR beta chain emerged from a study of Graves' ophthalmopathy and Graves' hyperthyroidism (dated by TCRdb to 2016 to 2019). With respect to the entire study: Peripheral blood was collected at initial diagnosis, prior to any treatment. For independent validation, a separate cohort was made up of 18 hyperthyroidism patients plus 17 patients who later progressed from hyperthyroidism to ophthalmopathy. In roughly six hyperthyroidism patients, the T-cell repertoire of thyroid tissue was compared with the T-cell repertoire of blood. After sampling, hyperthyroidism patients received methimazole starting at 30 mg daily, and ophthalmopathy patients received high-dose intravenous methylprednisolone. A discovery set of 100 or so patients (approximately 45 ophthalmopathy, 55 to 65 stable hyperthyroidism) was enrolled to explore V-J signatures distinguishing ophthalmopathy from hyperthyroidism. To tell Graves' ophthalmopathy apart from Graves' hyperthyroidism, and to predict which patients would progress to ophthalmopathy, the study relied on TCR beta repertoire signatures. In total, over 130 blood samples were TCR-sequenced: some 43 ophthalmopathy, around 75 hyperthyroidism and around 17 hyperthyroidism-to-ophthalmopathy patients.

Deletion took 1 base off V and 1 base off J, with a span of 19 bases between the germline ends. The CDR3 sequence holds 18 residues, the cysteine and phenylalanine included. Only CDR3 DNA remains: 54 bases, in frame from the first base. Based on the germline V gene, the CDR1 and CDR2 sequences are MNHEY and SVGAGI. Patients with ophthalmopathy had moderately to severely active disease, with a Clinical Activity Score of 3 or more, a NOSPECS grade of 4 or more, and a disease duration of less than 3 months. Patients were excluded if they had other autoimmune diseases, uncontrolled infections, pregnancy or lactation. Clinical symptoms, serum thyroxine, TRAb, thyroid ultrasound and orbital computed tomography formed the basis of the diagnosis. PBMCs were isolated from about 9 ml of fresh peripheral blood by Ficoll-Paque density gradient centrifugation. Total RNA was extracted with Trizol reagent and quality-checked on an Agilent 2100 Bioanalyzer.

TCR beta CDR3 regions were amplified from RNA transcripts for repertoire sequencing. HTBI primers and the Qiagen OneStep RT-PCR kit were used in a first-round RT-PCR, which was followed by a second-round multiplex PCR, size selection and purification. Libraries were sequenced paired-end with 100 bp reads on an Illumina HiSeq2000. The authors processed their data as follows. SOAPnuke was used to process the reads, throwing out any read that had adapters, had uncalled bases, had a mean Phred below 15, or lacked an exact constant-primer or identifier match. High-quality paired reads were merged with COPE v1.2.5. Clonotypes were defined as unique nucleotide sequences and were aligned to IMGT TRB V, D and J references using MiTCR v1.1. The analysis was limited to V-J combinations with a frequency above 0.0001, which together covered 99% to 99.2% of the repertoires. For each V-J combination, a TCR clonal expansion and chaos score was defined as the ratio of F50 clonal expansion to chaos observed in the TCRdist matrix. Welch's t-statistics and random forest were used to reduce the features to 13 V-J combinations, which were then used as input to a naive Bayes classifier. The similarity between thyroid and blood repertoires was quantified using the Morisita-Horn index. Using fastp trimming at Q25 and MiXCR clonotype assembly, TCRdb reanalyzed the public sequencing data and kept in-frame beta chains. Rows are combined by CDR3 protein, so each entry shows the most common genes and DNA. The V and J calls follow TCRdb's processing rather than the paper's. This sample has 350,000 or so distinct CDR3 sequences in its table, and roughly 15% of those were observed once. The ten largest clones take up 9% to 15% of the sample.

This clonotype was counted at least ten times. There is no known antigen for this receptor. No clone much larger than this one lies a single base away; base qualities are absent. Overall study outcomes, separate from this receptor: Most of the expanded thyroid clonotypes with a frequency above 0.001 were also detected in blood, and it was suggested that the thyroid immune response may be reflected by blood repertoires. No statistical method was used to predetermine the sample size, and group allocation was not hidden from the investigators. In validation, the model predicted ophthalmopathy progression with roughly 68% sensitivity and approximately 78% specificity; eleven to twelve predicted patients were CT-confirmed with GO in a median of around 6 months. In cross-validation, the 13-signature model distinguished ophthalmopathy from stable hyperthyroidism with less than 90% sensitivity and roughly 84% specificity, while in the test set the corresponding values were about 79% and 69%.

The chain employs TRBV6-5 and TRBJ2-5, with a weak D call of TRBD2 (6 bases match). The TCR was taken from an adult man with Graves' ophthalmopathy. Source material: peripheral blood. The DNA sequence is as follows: TGTGCCAGCAGTTACTTCTTCTTGTCTAGCGCTACCCAAGAGACCCAGTACTTC. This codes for CASSYFFLSSATQETQYF.